A selection of T cell receptor beta chains follows, all from one sample in a study of technical replicates of blood from a handful of donors. The table came from immunoSEQ multiplex PCR; TCRdb's copy has only in-frame clones and leaves some out. In the table there are about 97,000 clones, less than 95% of which are singletons. Sequenced sample: T cells isolated from PBMCs. The source of these receptors is a human donor in good health. Both conserved end residues are part of each CDR3. Fields, in order: clone size, J gene, V gene, D gene, CDR3 DNA, CDR3 protein. A D gene is named only where the DNA matches it firmly. Some rows have no size entry. The others give once, few or many, or a class for an expanded clone.

>-|TRBJ2-5|TRBV2|TRBD1
TGTGCCAGCCGACAGGGTTTGGAGACCCAGTACTTC
CASRQGLETQYF
>once|TRBJ2-2|TRBV5-8|-
TGTGCCAGCAGCCCAAGGAGTCGTGACACCGGGGAGCTGTTTTTT
CASSPRSRDTGELFF
>-|TRBJ1-2|TRBV6-5|-
TGTGCCAGCAGCTCCACGGACACAGGTCCTTATGGCTACACCTTC
CASSSTDTGPYGYTF
>-|TRBJ2-1|TRBV6-6|TRBD2
TGTGCCAGCAGTTACGGCGGGAGTTTAGTCAATGAGCAGTTCTTC
CASSYGGSLVNEQFF
>-|TRBJ1-1|TRBV28|TRBD1
TGTGCCAGCACCGCAGGGGGCACTGAAGCTTTCTTT
CASTAGGTEAFF
>-|TRBJ1-5|TRBV6-5|-
TGTGCCAGCAGACTATACAGGACTAGCAATCAGCCCCAGCATTTT
CASRLYRTSNQPQHF
>-|TRBJ2-7|TRBV7-2|-
TGTGCCAGCAGCTTAGCAAGGGCTCGGACTTACGAGCAGTACTTC
CASSLARARTYEQYF
>-|TRBJ1-1|TRBV5-1|-
TGCGCCAGCAGCTTGGTTCTGGGGGCTACTGAAGCTTTCTTT
CASSLVLGATEAFF
>-|TRBJ1-1|TRBV19|-
TGTGCCCTCCCGGGGGTTACTGAAGCTTTCTTT
CALPGVTEAFF
>once|TRBJ2-5|TRBV15|-
TGTGCCACCAGCAGAGTGTTAGTTTTGGAGACCCAGTACTTC
CATSRVLVLETQYF
>-|TRBJ2-7|TRBV20-1|-
TGCAGTGCTCCCTTTGTTTACGAGCAGTACTTC
CSAPFVYEQYF
>-|TRBJ2-3|TRBV7-8|-
TGTGCCAGCAGCTCACATATAAGAGATACGCAGTATTTT
CASSSHIRDTQYF
>-|TRBJ1-4|TRBV28|TRBD1
TGTGCCACTACCAATCCGGGACAGGGAGCCGGGGAAAAACTGTTTTTT
CATTNPGQGAGEKLFF
>-|TRBJ2-2|TRBV28|TRBD1
TGTGCCAGCATCGGGACAGCTAACACCGGGGAGCTGTTTTTT
CASIGTANTGELFF
>-|TRBJ2-1|TRBV28|-
TGTGCCAGCAGTTTCACGGGAGCGTTGAATGAGCAGTTCTTC
CASSFTGALNEQFF
>once|TRBJ2-5|TRBV18|-
TGTGCCAGCGAGTACCAAGAGACCCAGTACTTC
CASEYQETQYF
>-|TRBJ2-3|TRBV5-1|-
TGCGCCAGCAGCTTGACAGGGAGCACAGATACGCAGTATTTT
CASSLTGSTDTQYF